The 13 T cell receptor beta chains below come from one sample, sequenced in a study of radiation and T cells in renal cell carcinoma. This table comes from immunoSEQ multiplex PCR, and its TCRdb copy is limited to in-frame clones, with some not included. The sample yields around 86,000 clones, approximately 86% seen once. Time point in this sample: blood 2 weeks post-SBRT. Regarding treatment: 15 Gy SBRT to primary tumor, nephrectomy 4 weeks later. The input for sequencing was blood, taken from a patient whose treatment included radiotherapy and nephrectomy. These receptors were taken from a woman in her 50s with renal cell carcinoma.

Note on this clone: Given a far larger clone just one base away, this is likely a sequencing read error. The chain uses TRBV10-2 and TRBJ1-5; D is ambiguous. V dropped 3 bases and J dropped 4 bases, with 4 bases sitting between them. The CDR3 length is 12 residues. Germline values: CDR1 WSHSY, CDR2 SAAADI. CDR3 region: CASSEGNQPQHF. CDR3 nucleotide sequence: TGCGCCAGCAGTGAAGGGAATCAGCCCCAGCATTTT.

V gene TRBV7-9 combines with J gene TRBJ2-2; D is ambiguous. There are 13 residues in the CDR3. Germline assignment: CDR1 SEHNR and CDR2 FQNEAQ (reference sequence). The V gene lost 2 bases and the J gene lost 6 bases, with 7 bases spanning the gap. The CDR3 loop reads CASSLLSPGELFF. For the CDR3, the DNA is TGTGCCAGCAGCTTATTATCGCCCGGGGAGCTGTTTTTT.

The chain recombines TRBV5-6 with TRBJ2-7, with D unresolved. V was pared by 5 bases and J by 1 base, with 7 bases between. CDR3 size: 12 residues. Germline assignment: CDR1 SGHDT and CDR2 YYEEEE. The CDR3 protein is CASRKTSYEQYF. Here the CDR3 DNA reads TGTGCCAGCAGAAAGACGTCCTACGAGCAGTACTTC.

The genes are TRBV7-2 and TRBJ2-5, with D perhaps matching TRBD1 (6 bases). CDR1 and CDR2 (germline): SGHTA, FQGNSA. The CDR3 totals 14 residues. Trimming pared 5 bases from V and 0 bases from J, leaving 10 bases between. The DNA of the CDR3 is TGTGCCAGCAGCAGAGGACAGAACCAAGAGACCCAGTACTTC. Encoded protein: CASSRGQNQETQYF.

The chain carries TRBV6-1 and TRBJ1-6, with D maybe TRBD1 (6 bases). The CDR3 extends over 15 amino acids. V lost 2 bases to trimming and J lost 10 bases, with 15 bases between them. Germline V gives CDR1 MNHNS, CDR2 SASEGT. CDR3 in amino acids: CASSEFGGLGSPLHF. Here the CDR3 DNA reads TGTGCCAGCAGTGAATTCGGGGGGCTTGGGTCACCCCTCCACTTT.

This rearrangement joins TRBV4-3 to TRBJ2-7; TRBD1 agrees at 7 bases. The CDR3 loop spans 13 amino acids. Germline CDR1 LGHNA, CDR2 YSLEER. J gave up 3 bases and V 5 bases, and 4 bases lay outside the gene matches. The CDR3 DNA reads TGCGCCAGCAGCGAGCGACAGGGCTACGAGCAGTACTTC. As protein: CASSERQGYEQYF.

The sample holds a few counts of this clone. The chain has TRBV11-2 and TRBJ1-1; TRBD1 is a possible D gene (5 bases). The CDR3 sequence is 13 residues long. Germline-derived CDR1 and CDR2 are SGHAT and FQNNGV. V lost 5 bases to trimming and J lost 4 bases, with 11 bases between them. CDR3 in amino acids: CASSPQGTTEAFF. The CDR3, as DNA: TGTGCCAGCAGCCCCCAGGGAACCACTGAAGCTTTCTTT.

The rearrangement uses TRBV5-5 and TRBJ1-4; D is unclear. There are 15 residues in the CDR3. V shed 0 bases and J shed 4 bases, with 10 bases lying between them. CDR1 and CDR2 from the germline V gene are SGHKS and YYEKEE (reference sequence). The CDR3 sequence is CASSLAPFINEKLFF. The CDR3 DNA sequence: TGTGCCAGCAGCTTGGCCCCATTTATTAATGAAAAACTGTTTTTT.

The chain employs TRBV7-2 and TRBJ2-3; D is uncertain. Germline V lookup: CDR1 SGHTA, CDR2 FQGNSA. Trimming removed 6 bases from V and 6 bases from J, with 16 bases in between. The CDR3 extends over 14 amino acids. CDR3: CASSTPSLVDTQYF. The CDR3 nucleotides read TGTGCCAGCAGTACTCCCTCTCTAGTGGATACGCAGTATTTT.

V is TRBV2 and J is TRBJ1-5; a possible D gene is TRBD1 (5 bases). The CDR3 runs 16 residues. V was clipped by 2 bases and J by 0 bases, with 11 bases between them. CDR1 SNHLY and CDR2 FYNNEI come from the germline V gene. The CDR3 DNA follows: TGTGCCAGCAGTGAACTGGGGCGAAATAGCAATCAGCCCCAGCATTTT. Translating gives CASSELGRNSNQPQHF.

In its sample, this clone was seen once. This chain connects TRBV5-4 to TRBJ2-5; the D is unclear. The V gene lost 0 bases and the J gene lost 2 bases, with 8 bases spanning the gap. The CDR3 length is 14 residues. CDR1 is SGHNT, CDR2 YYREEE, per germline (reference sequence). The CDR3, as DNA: TGTGCCAGCAGCTTGGCTGCCAGACAAGAGACCCAGTACTTC. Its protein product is CASSLAARQETQYF. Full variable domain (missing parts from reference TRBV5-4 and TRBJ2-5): ETGVTQSPTHLIKTRGQQVTLRCSSQSGHNTVSWYQQALGQGPQFIFQYYREEENGRGNFPPRFSGLQFPNYSSELNVNALELDDSALYLCASSLAARQETQYFGPGTRLLVL.

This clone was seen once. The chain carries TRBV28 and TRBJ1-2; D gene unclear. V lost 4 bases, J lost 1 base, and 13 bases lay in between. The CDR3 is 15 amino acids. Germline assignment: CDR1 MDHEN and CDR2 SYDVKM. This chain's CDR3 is CASSSGGRNNYGYTF. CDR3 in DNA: TGTGCCAGCAGTTCTGGAGGCAGGAATAACTATGGCTACACCTTC.

CDR3 nucleotides: TGTGCCAGCAGCCCGGGACATGGGAACACCGGGGAGCTGTTTTTT. Translation gives CASSPGHGNTGELFF. The chain uses TRBV7-9 and TRBJ2-2, with D perhaps matching TRBD1 (6 bases). CDR3 size: 15 residues. The V end was cut by 5 bases, the J end by 1 base, with 11 bases between. The germline gives CDR1 SEHNR, CDR2 FQNEAQ (reference sequence). Combining the CDR3 with reference TRBV7-9 and TRBJ2-2 gives the whole variable domain DTGVSQNPRHKITKRGQNVTFRCDPISEHNRLYWYRQTLGQGPEFLTYFQNEAQLEKSRLLSDRFSAERPKGSFSTLEIQRTEQGDSAMYLCASSPGHGNTGELFFGEGSRLTVL.